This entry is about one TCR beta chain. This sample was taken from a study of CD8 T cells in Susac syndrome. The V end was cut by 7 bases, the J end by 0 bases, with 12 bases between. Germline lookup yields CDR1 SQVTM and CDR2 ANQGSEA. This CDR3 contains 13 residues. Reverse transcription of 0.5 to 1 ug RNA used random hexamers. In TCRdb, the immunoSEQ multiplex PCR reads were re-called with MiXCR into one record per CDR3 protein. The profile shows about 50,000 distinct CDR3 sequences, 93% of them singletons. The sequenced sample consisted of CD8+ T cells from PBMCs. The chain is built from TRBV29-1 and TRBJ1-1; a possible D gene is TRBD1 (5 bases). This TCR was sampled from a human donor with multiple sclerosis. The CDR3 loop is CSGQWGVNTEAFF. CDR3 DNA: TGCAGCGGGCAATGGGGGGTGAACACTGAAGCTTTCTTT.